Below are 20 T cell receptor beta chains sequenced from a single sample in a study of blood T cell repertoires in COVID-19. Profiled with immunoSEQ multiplex PCR; TCRdb holds only in-frame clones, not every one. The profile shows roughly 120,000 clones, 90% of them singletons. The sequencing sample was made of peripheral blood. Receptor source: a human donor with active COVID-19. The donor label of this sample is uncertain.

The gene calls are TRBV20-1 and TRBJ1-2, with a weak D call TRBD1 (6 bases). Germline loops: CDR1 DFQATT, CDR2 SNEGSKA (reference sequence). V was trimmed by 6 bases and J by 7 bases, leaving 12 bases between them. The length of the CDR3 is 11 residues. The CDR3 DNA follows: TGCAGTGCGGATCAGGGGCTTGGCTACACCTTC. Protein product: CSADQGLGYTF.

The chain employs TRBV7-2 and TRBJ2-1; 10 bases are a match to TRBD1. The germline CDR1 and CDR2 sequences are SGHTA and FQGNSA. V shed 4 bases and J 6 bases; nucleotides not matched to a gene: 6. The CDR3 is 15 amino acids. CDR3 in amino acids: CASSWGQGSGNEQFF. The DNA for the CDR3 is TGTGCCAGCAGCTGGGGACAGGGGTCGGGCAATGAGCAGTTCTTC.

The chain carries TRBV18 and TRBJ2-5; TRBD1 matches 10 bases. Germline CDR1 KGHSH, CDR2 LQKENI. V lost 3 bases to trimming and J lost 4 bases; unmatched junction nucleotides: 5. The CDR3 consists of 15 residues. CDR3: CASSPPGTGAETQYF. DNA of the CDR3: TGTGCCAGCTCACCGCCAGGGACAGGGGCAGAGACCCAGTACTTC.

V and J are TRBV5-5 and TRBJ1-6; no clear D. V was clipped by 2 bases and J by 10 bases, with 19 bases between them. Germline-derived CDR1 and CDR2 are SGHKS and YYEKEE (reference sequence). This CDR3 spans 16 amino acids. The CDR3 DNA sequence: TGTGCCAGCAGCTTAAACCCGACTTATTCTTGGTCACCCCTCCACTTT. Encoded protein: CASSLNPTYSWSPLHF. The whole variable domain, filled in from reference TRBV5-5 and TRBJ1-6, reads DAGVTQSPTHLIKTRGQQVTLRCSPISGHKSVSWYQQVLGQGPQFIFQYYEKEERGRGNFPDRFSARQFPNYSSELNVNALLLGDSALYLCASSLNPTYSWSPLHFGNGTRLTVT.

The chain uses TRBV27 and TRBJ1-1; 9 bases line up with TRBD1. Trimming cost V 6 bases and J 4 bases; bases outside gene matches: 15. This CDR3 is 17 amino acids long. Germline CDR1 and CDR2: MNHEY and SMNVEV (reference sequence). The CDR3 protein is CASRGFRDRESGTEAFF. Here the CDR3 DNA reads TGTGCCAGCAGAGGGTTCAGGGACAGGGAGAGTGGCACTGAAGCTTTCTTT.

This clone was observed a handful of times. The chain joins TRBV10-1 to TRBJ2-2; D is unclear. The V gene's germline CDR1 is WNHNN and CDR2 SYGVQD (reference sequence). The CDR3 length is 13 residues. Trimming removed 6 bases at V and 2 bases at J, with 7 bases between. CDR3: CASSQQNTGELFF. The CDR3 DNA sequence: TGCGCCAGCAGCCAACAAAACACCGGGGAGCTGTTTTTT.

CDR3 coding DNA: TGTGCCAGCAGCCAAGACCCGGATAATGGACTTAACTATGGCTACACCTTC. Its translation: CASSQDPDNGLNYGYTF. The V and J genes are TRBV3-1 (or the pseudogene TRBV3-2) and TRBJ1-2; no clear D gene. The V gene lost 0 bases and the J gene lost 1 base, with 15 bases spanning the gap. The CDR3 has 17 residues. Germline CDR1 and CDR2: LGHDT and YNNKEL (reference sequence).

The chain recombines TRBV4-3 with TRBJ2-7; D might be TRBD2 (5 bases). Germline lookup yields CDR1 LGHNA and CDR2 YSLEER. This CDR3 is 14 amino acids long. V dropped 0 bases and J dropped 2 bases, with 8 bases sitting between them. This CDR3 reads CASSQDLGAYEQYF. In nucleotides, the CDR3 is TGCGCCAGCAGCCAAGATCTGGGAGCCTACGAGCAGTACTTC.

The chain employs TRBV7-9 and TRBJ1-1; TRBD1 is a possible D gene (5 bases). Per germline, CDR1 SEHNR and CDR2 FQNEAQ (reference sequence). V shed 0 bases and J shed 4 bases, with 12 bases lying between them. The length of the CDR3 is 15 residues. The CDR3 is CASSLAPGGSTEAFF. The CDR3 DNA reads TGTGCCAGCAGCTTAGCGCCCGGGGGATCCACTGAAGCTTTCTTT.

This chain connects TRBV7-2 to TRBJ2-3; D possibly corresponds to TRBD2 (7 bases). CDR1 is SGHTA, CDR2 FQGNSA, per germline. The V and J ends lost 1 base and 1 base respectively, with 15 bases between them. The CDR3 sequence is 17 residues long. The CDR3: CASSLVRGALGTDTQYF. CDR3 in DNA: TGTGCCAGCAGCTTAGTTCGGGGGGCGTTAGGCACAGATACGCAGTATTTT.

V gene TRBV14 combines with J gene TRBJ2-5; possibly TRBD1 for D (7 bases). The V gene lost 2 bases and the J gene lost 5 bases, with 18 bases spanning the gap. The germline V gene encodes CDR1 SGHDN and CDR2 FVKESK. CDR3 length: 16 amino acids. CDR3 in amino acids: CASSQKTGAAGETQYF. The CDR3 DNA sequence: TGTGCCAGCAGCCAAAAAACAGGGGCGGCGGGGGAGACCCAGTACTTC. The full variable domain, with the rest looked up from reference TRBV14 and TRBJ2-5, is EAGVTQFPSHSVIEKGQTVTLRCDPISGHDNLYWYRRVMGKEIKFLLHFVKESKQDESGMPNNRFLAERTGGTYSTLKVQPAELEDSGVYFCASSQKTGAAGETQYFGPGTRLLVL.

The rearrangement uses TRBV25-1 and TRBJ2-7; 10 positions match TRBD2. V lost 8 bases to trimming and J lost 6 bases; unmatched junction nucleotides: 4. This CDR3 has 12 residues. From germline, CDR1 is MGHDK and CDR2 SYGVNS. The CDR3 protein is CASPAGGGEQYF. The DNA of the CDR3 is TGTGCCAGCCCAGCGGGGGGGGGCGAGCAGTACTTC.

CDR3 nucleotide sequence: TGCGCCAGCAGCCAAGATTCAGGGGGCTCTGGAAACACCATATATTTT. Protein: CASSQDSGGSGNTIYF. This sequence joins TRBV4-3 and TRBJ1-3; TRBD1 matches 7 bases. V lost 0 bases, J lost 0 bases, and 2 bases stayed unmatched. Per the germline V gene, CDR1 is LGHNA and CDR2 is YSLEER. There are 16 residues in the CDR3.

This clone occurred a few times. The rearrangement joins TRBV7-9 to TRBJ2-7, with D hard to call. This CDR3 spans 11 amino acids. Germline assignment: CDR1 SEHNR and CDR2 FQNEAQ (reference sequence). V was trimmed by 5 bases and J by 1 base, leaving 3 bases between them. The CDR3: CASSPSYEQYF. The DNA for the CDR3 is TGTGCCAGCAGCCCGTCCTACGAGCAGTACTTC.

The chain is built from TRBV24-1 and TRBJ2-2, with a possible D match to TRBD1 (6 bases). Germline CDR1 KGHDR, CDR2 SFDVKD. The CDR3 has 14 amino acids. Trimming took 7 bases from V and 8 from J, leaving 16 bases between them. Written as DNA, the CDR3 is TGTGCCACCAGCCAAACAGGGATTAGGGGGGAGCTGTTTTTT. It codes for CATSQTGIRGELFF.

This clone was detected a few times. The chain employs TRBV6-5 and TRBJ1-5, with 9 bases matching TRBD1. The CDR3 consists of 14 residues. Germline-derived CDR1 and CDR2 are MNHEY and SVGAGI. V lost 5 bases and J lost 5; bases outside the gene matches: 4. The CDR3 here is CASSTGQGHQPQHF. The CDR3 DNA reads as TGTGCCAGCAGTACAGGACAGGGGCATCAGCCCCAGCATTTT.

This clone was seen a single time. The V call is TRBV7-6, the J call TRBJ1-1; TRBD1 aligns across 9 bases. Germline lookup yields CDR1 SGHVS and CDR2 FNYEAQ. This CDR3 has 17 amino acids. V trimming: 5 bases; J trimming: 3 bases; junction bases outside the gene matches: 13. CDR3 loop: CASSLEISGTGYTEAFF. The CDR3 DNA is TGTGCCAGCAGCCTAGAGATCTCCGGGACAGGGTACACTGAAGCTTTCTTT. Filled out from reference TRBV7-6 and TRBJ1-1, the complete variable domain reads GAGVSQSPRYKVTKRGQDVALRCDPISGHVSLYWYRQALGQGPEFLTYFNYEAQQDKSGLPNDRFSAERPEGSISTLTIQRTEQRDSAMYRCASSLEISGTGYTEAFFGQGTRLTVV.

This chain connects TRBV4-3 to TRBJ2-5; 9 bases match TRBD2. The CDR3 spans 15 residues. Germline CDR1 and CDR2: LGHNA and YSLEER. J was trimmed by 5 bases and V by 0 bases; bases with no gene match: 4. The DNA of the CDR3 is TGCGCCAGCAGCCAAGACGGCGGGGGGGCGGAGACCCAGTACTTC. Its protein is CASSQDGGGAETQYF.

The rearrangement links TRBV5-1 to TRBJ1-1; 7 bases line up with TRBD1. Germline lookup yields CDR1 SGHRS and CDR2 YFSETQ. The V segment lost 4 bases and the J segment 1 base; nucleotides outside the gene matches: 4. The length of the CDR3 is 14 residues. CDR3 protein: CASSLWTGNTEAFF. Here the CDR3 DNA reads TGCGCCAGCAGCCTCTGGACAGGGAACACTGAAGCTTTCTTT.

This clone was seen a handful of times. The chain links TRBV7-9 to TRBJ1-5; no definite D call. Looked up from germline, CDR1 is SEHNR and CDR2 is FQNEAQ (reference sequence). The CDR3 contains 14 residues. Trimming pared 5 bases from V and 3 bases from J, leaving 11 bases between. The chain's CDR3 is CASSAHSHNQPQHF. Written as DNA, the CDR3 is TGTGCCAGCAGCGCTCACAGCCACAATCAGCCCCAGCATTTT.